This TCR beta chain was recovered during a study of CD4 T cells in relation to SARS-CoV-2 and coronaviruses. Study summary: ViraFEST: roughly ten-day antigen culture of PBMCs, then TCR beta CDR3 sequencing. The restricting HLA molecule for shared crossreactive spike epitopes was mapped. Findings and limits, study-wide: Samples before the pandemic and after infection were not matched within any donor.

Sequencing used immunoSEQ multiplex PCR; TCRdb keeps in-frame clones, though not all of them. The repertoire includes some 14,000 clones, 76% of them detected once, and 20% to 30% sits in the top ten. V gave up 1 base and J gave up 5 bases, with 5 bases separating them. CDR3 size: 12 residues. Per the germline V gene, CDR1 is LGHDT and CDR2 is YNNKEL (reference sequence). Before the COVID-19 pandemic, during about 2010-2018, CD4+ T cells were taken from unexposed donors. Isolation of CD4+ T cells took place after around 11 days in culture. As cell numbers allowed, unexposed-donor CD4+ T cells faced SARS-CoV-2 S/N and four cold-coronavirus spikes. To note about this clone: Its antigen remains unidentified.

The gene calls are TRBV3-1 (or the pseudogene TRBV3-2) and TRBJ2-5; no reliable D call. The clonotype comes from a human donor in good health. The sample taken for sequencing was CD4+ T cells from PBMCs, cultured in vitro. The CDR3 nucleotides are TGTGCCAGCAGCCAAGGGGTTGAGACCCAGTACTTC. Encoded protein: CASSQGVETQYF.